This TCR beta chain was found in a study of naive and memory T cell subsets. This clonotype came up many times. The antigen remains unidentified. Broader study findings: Expression changes during T cell differentiation may affect RNA-based TCR counts.

An equimolar mix of two oligonucleotides served as the beta constant-region primer for TRBC1 and TRBC2. Ligation attached a single-stranded oligonucleotide with a 12-nucleotide UMI and the SP2 primer to the cDNA 3' end. Four rounds of PCR amplified the ligated cDNA using nested alpha and beta constant-region primers plus SP2. Via MiXCR, TCRdb re-called the UMI-ligation and nested PCR reads, giving one row per CDR3 protein. Of fewer than 40,000 distinct CDR3 sequences listed, approximately 12% are singletons. The CDR3 loop spans 15 amino acids. Trimming cost V 0 bases and J 5 bases, with 11 bases left between them. Germline CDR1 SGHTA, CDR2 FQGNSA.

Sequencing input: effector memory CD4+ T cells from blood. Subset specified: effector memory, CD45RA- CD27-. The V gene is TRBV7-2, the J gene TRBJ2-1; possibly TRBD1 for D (6 bases). The origin of this receptor is a human donor in good health. This CDR3 reads CASSLASQGNNEQFF. The DNA of the CDR3 is TGTGCCAGCAGCTTAGCGTCCCAGGGGAACAATGAGCAGTTCTTC.